This T cell receptor (beta chain) appears in the sequencing data of a study of OX40 agonist ivuxolimab in advanced cancers. Profiling relied on immunoSEQ multiplex PCR, and the TCRdb table lists in-frame clones only, not all of them. The sample holds fewer than 40,000 clones; about 74% are singletons and the top ten take about 12%. This material consisted of CD4+ or CD8+ T cells sorted from blood, taken in a trial of the OX40 agonist ivuxolimab. The sequence was collected from an adult with an advanced solid tumor such as melanoma, head and neck, liver or kidney cancer.

The CDR3: CASSIPGQNYEQYF. DNA for the CDR3: TGCGCCAGCAGCATACCGGGACAGAACTACGAGCAGTACTTC. The chain couples TRBV4-1 to TRBJ2-7; 7 bases map to TRBD1. The CDR3 runs 14 residues. The J segment lost 3 bases and the V segment lost 5 bases, leaving 7 bases of the junction unmatched. Germline CDR1 MGHRA, CDR2 YSYEKL.